The clone carrying this T cell receptor (beta chain) was counted at least ten times. Its antigen is not identified. The sample originates from a study of identical twins. Study-wide results and limits: Fewer insertions marked abundant cord blood beta clonotypes; young adult naive trended weakly, memory not at all.

V lost 2 bases, J lost 5 bases, and 31 bases lay in between. The CDR3 is 21 residues long. A universal primer site came from template switching; cDNA carried unique molecular identifiers. TCRdb called the 5' RACE reads again in MiXCR, with one record for every CDR3 protein. The sample includes around 300,000 distinct CDR3 sequences, around 8.8% of them seen just once. Separately, the same data were catalogued under a study of yellow fever vaccine responses in identical twins.

The receptor was derived from a woman between 18 and 29 years old in good health. The sequencing input was memory (CD45RO+) T cells sorted from blood. This chain connects TRBV12-3 or TRBV12-4 to TRBJ2-4, with D possibly being TRBD1 (5 bases). Here the CDR3 reads CASSLRLRDPRGGLAENIQYF. CDR3 DNA sequence: TGTGCCAGCAGTTTACGTCTGAGAGACCCAAGGGGTGGGCTTGCCGAAAACATTCAGTACTTC.